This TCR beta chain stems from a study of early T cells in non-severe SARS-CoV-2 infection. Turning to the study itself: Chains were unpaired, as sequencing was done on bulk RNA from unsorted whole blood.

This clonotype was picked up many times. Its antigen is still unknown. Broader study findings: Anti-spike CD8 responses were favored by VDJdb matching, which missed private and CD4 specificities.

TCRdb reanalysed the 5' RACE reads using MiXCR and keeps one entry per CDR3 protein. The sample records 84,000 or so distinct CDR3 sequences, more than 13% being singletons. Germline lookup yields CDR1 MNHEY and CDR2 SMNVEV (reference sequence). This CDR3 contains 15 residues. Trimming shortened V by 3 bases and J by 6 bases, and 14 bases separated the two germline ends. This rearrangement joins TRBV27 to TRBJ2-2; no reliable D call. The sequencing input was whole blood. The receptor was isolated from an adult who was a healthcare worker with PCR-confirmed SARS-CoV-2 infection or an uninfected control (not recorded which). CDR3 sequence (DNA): TGTGCCAGCAGTTTGTTAGCCTCCATGGCCGGGGAGCTGTTTTTT. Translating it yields CASSLLASMAGELFF.